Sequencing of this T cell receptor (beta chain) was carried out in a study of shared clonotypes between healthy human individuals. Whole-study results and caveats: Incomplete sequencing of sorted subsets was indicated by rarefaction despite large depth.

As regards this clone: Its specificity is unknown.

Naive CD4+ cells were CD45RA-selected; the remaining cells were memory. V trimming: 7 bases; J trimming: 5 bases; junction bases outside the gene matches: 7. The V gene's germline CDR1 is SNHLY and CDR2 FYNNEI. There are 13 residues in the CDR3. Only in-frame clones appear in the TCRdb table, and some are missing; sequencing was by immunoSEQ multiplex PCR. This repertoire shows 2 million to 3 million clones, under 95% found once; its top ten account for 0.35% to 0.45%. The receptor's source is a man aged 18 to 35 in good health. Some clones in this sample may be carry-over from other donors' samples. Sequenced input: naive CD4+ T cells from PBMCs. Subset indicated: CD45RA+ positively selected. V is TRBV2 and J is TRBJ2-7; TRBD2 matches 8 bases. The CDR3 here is CASTLGTSNEQYF. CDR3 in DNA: TGTGCCAGCACCCTCGGGACTAGTAACGAGCAGTACTTC.